The present T cell receptor (beta chain) was sequenced within a study of PD-1 blockade in classical Hodgkin lymphoma. The study, taken as a whole, reports: Reasons behind the repertoire differences stay unclear, perhaps disease activity or earlier therapy.

As regards this clone: The antigen remains unidentified.

The assay was immunoSEQ multiplex PCR, and TCRdb's table has in-frame clones only and misses some. The data contain 24,000 or so clones, around 63% of them singletons. Every single patient, without exception, relapsed after autologous stem cell transplantation, and brentuximab vedotin exposure varied. This CDR3 has 13 amino acids. Trimming took 1 base from V and 1 from J, leaving 5 bases between them. Per the germline V gene, CDR1 is SGHNT and CDR2 is YYREEE (reference sequence). The chain couples TRBV5-4 to TRBJ2-5; no clear D. The input for sequencing was peripheral blood mononuclear cells (PBMCs), taken at baseline. This sequence was found in a human donor with classical Hodgkin lymphoma. CDR3 protein: CASSLNSQETQYF. The CDR3 region has the DNA TGTGCCAGCAGCTTGAACTCCCAAGAGACCCAGTACTTC.